A single sample gave rise to the 21 T cell receptor beta chains below, sequenced in a study of shared clonotypes between healthy human individuals. TCRdb's copy holds only in-frame clones and misses some; the assay was immunoSEQ multiplex PCR. The sample records a few million clones, under 97% being singletons. Sequencing was performed on naive CD4+ T cells sorted from blood. Subset described: CD45RA+ positively selected. These receptors came from a man aged 18 to 30 in good health.

V and J are TRBV18 and TRBJ1-1; tentatively, D is TRBD1 (6 bases). Trimming took off 3 bases at V and 4 bases at J, with 21 bases between the two ends. Germline-derived CDR1 and CDR2 are KGHSH and LQKENI. This CDR3 contains 17 residues. The CDR3, as DNA: TGTGCCAGCTCACCGACTGGATCACAGGGAGGTAGCACTGAAGCTTTCTTT. It yields the protein CASSPTGSQGGSTEAFF.

The genes are TRBV11-2 and TRBJ1-2, with D hard to call. Germline CDR1 and CDR2: SGHAT and FQNNGV. There are 14 residues in the CDR3. V gave up 1 base and J gave up 0 bases, with 6 bases separating them. The CDR3 region has the DNA TGTGCCAGCAGCTTAGGACCTTCTAACTATGGCTACACCTTC. Protein sequence: CASSLGPSNYGYTF.

This chain uses TRBV5-5 with TRBJ1-3; D ambiguous. Germline V gives CDR1 SGHKS, CDR2 YYEKEE (reference sequence). The CDR3 runs 15 residues. V lost 4 bases, J lost 0 bases, and 11 bases lay in between. CDR3 sequence: CASSHLTDSGNTIYF. The CDR3 DNA reads TGTGCCAGCAGCCATCTGACGGACTCTGGAAACACCATATATTTT.

The chain combines TRBV2 with TRBJ2-7; tentative D call: TRBD1 (5 bases). Germline lookup yields CDR1 SNHLY and CDR2 FYNNEI. CDR3 size: 14 residues. The V gene lost 7 bases and the J gene lost 5 bases, with 18 bases spanning the gap. Here the CDR3 reads CASTLMEGAHEQYF. The CDR3 DNA reads TGTGCCAGCACCCTAATGGAAGGGGCCCACGAGCAGTACTTC.

The chain uses TRBV9 and TRBJ1-6, with no clear D. The ends were cut back, 4 bases at V and 6 bases at J, with 8 bases in the middle. From germline, CDR1 is SGDLS and CDR2 YYNGEE. The CDR3 length is 13 residues. CDR3 protein: CASSPKVNSPLHF. CDR3 sequence (DNA): TGTGCCAGCAGCCCCAAGGTTAATTCACCCCTCCACTTT.

V gene TRBV5-1 combines with J gene TRBJ2-5, with D possibly TRBD1 on 5 matching bases. CDR1 is SGHRS and CDR2 is YFSETQ in the germline V gene. Trimming shortened V by 5 bases and J by 5 bases, and 13 bases separated the two germline ends. The CDR3 runs to 13 residues. The CDR3 region is CASRQGRYETQYF. The CDR3 bases are TGCGCCAGCAGGCAGGGAAGGTACGAGACCCAGTACTTC.

For this clone: Compared with germline, one end of the junction differs, possibly owing to a read error. The chain recombines TRBV20-1 with TRBJ2-1, with D perhaps TRBD1 or TRBD2 (5 bases each). The CDR3 sequence is 11 residues long. Germline lookup yields CDR1 DFQATT and CDR2 SNEGSKA (reference sequence). In nucleotides, the CDR3 is TGCAGTGCCTATCCAATCGGGACGGGGATCTTC. Translation: CSAYPIGTGIF.

CDR3 nucleotides: TGCGCCAGCAACGGAGGGACAGGGGCCGACTATGGCTACACCTTC. The encoded protein is CASNGGTGADYGYTF. V gene TRBV4-3 combines with J gene TRBJ1-2, with 10 bases aligning to TRBD1. Germline V lookup: CDR1 LGHNA, CDR2 YSLEER. CDR3 size: 15 residues. Trimming at V came to 7 bases and at J to 3 bases, leaving 8 bases not matched to a gene.

This clone was counted between two and nine times. The CDR3 coding sequence is TGTGCCAGCAGTGATAATTCACCCCTCCACTTT. Its translation: CASSDNSPLHF. The V gene is TRBV28, the J gene TRBJ1-6; D remains ambiguous. The CDR3 has 11 residues. Germline V gene sequence: CDR1 MDHEN, CDR2 SYDVKM. Trimming left V 5 bases short and J 5 bases short, with 1 base between.

The V gene is TRBV6-5, the J gene TRBJ1-3; D gene ambiguous. V lost 0 bases and J lost 0, with 9 bases in between. The germline gives CDR1 MNHEY, CDR2 SVGAGI. The CDR3 runs to 16 residues. The CDR3 protein is CASSYSATSSGNTIYF. The DNA for the CDR3 is TGTGCCAGCAGTTACTCGGCAACCAGCTCTGGAAACACCATATATTTT.

This rearrangement joins TRBV19 to TRBJ1-2, with a weak D call TRBD1 (6 bases). The germline V and J ends were trimmed by 7 bases and 4 bases, with 22 bases remaining between them. Germline V gene lookup returns CDR1 LNHDA and CDR2 SQIVND (reference sequence). This CDR3 spans 16 amino acids. The chain's CDR3 is CASTQDQRGGGYGYTF. CDR3 nucleotide sequence: TGTGCCAGTACCCAAGACCAACGAGGGGGAGGCTATGGCTACACCTTC.

This clone was found once. This chain links TRBV11-2 with TRBJ2-7; D is possibly TRBD1 or TRBD2 (6 bases each). Germline-derived CDR1 and CDR2 are SGHAT and FQNNGV. V lost 3 bases, J lost 5 bases, and 14 bases lay in between. CDR3 length equals 14 residues. Written as DNA, the CDR3 is TGTGCCAGCAGCTTGTCAGGGGCGGGGCACGAGCAGTACTTC. It yields the protein CASSLSGAGHEQYF.

The chain is built from TRBV18 and TRBJ1-2; tentatively, D is TRBD1 (5 bases). CDR3 length equals 15 residues. The germline V gene encodes CDR1 KGHSH and CDR2 LQKENI. Trimming took 0 bases from V and 4 from J, leaving 12 bases between them. CDR3 bases: TGTGCCAGCTCACCACCGGCTGGGGGGACCTATGGCTACACCTTC. Translation gives CASSPPAGGTYGYTF.

This chain connects TRBV6-1 to TRBJ2-1; D ambiguous. This CDR3 has 12 amino acids. V was pared by 4 bases and J by 5 bases, with 6 bases between. Per germline, CDR1 MNHNS and CDR2 SASEGT. The CDR3 sequence: CASSVSDNEQFF. DNA of the CDR3: TGTGCCAGCAGTGTTTCTGACAATGAGCAGTTCTTC.

The V and J genes are TRBV30 and TRBJ2-3, with D hard to call. The germline V gene has CDR1 GTSNPN and CDR2 SVGIG (reference sequence). The CDR3 is made up of 15 amino acids. The V and J ends lost 3 bases and 4 bases respectively, with 17 bases between them. CDR3 nucleotide sequence: TGTGCCTGGAGGGGGAAAGGGAAAGTCGCAGATACGCAGTATTTT. Translating it yields CAWRGKGKVADTQYF.

The rearrangement joins TRBV10-3 to TRBJ1-2, with 9 bases lining up with TRBD1. Losses at the gene ends were 10 bases for V and 7 bases for J; bases not matched to a gene: 10. CDR1 and CDR2 from the germline V gene are ENHRY and SYGVKD. The CDR3 loop spans 13 amino acids. The CDR3 coding sequence is TGTGCCACTACGCCGGGACAGGGCTCTGGCTACACCTTC. Translating gives CATTPGQGSGYTF.

In this sample, this clone turned up once. V gene TRBV10-2 combines with J gene TRBJ1-5; D gene unclear. Germline V gene lookup returns CDR1 WSHSY and CDR2 SAAADI. CDR3 length: 15 residues. V gave up 10 bases and J gave up 0 bases, with 16 bases separating them. The CDR3 DNA reads as TGCGCCACCTCATCATCCGACGGTAGCAATCAGCCCCAGCATTTT. Protein product: CATSSSDGSNQPQHF.

The rearrangement uses TRBV6-1 and TRBJ2-7, with a weak D call TRBD1 (7 bases). Germline loops: CDR1 MNHNS, CDR2 SASEGT. Trimming stripped 4 bases from V and 1 base from J, with 26 bases between. The CDR3 runs 19 residues. CDR3 sequence: CASSAQSGGPRDASYEQYF. The DNA for the CDR3 is TGTGCCAGCAGTGCGCAATCAGGGGGGCCCCGGGACGCGTCCTACGAGCAGTACTTC.

Only a few counts were recorded for this clone. The CDR3, as DNA: TGTGCCAGCTCACCGGGGGAAGGAAGGTCACCCCTCCACTTT. Translation: CASSPGEGRSPLHF. The V gene is TRBV18, the J gene TRBJ1-6, with D maybe TRBD1 (5 bases). The ends were cut back, 3 bases at V and 10 bases at J, with 13 bases in the middle. The CDR3 is 14 amino acids. In germline, CDR1 is KGHSH, CDR2 LQKENI.

The chain carries TRBV6-5 and TRBJ1-1; D not certain. CDR1 is MNHEY and CDR2 is SVGAGI in the germline V gene. The CDR3 totals 15 residues. V shed 5 bases and J shed 5 bases, with 18 bases lying between them. The CDR3 coding sequence is TGTGCCAGCAGTCCGATACGGTGGGGTGGGACTGAAGCTTTCTTT. Translated, it gives CASSPIRWGGTEAFF.

As to this clone: The junction does not match germline at one end; this may be a read error. The V call is TRBV6-5, the J call TRBJ1-1; no clear D. Germline CDR1 and CDR2: MNHEY and SVGAGI. This CDR3 is 13 amino acids long. CDR3 protein: CTSSYGPNTEAFF. In DNA form, the CDR3 reads TGTACCAGCAGTTACGGGCCTAACACTGAAGCTTTCTTT.